This entry lists 26 T cell receptor beta chains sequenced from one sample in a study of cytomegalovirus exposure and HLA in healthy donors. PCR used 60 Vbeta primers and 13 Jbeta primers. Using immunoSEQ multiplex PCR, the repertoire was profiled, and TCRdb retains in-frame clones only, with some absent. The profile shows 90,000 to 150,000 clones, 60% to 75% of them singletons. Sequenced material: PBMCs. The receptors originated from a woman between 35 and 50 years old in good health and CMV-seropositive.

The V gene is TRBV6-6, the J gene TRBJ1-1; D is unclear. This CDR3 is 11 amino acids long. Germline assignment: CDR1 MNHNY and CDR2 SVGAGI (reference sequence). V was clipped by 7 bases and J by 4 bases, with 7 bases between them. The CDR3 DNA follows: TGTGCCAGCATCGGTGCCACTGAAGCTTTCTTT. Residues: CASIGATEAFF.

J is TRBJ2-1 and V is TRBV30; 9 nucleotides align to TRBD2. V shed 3 bases and J 0 bases; nucleotides not matched to a gene: 9. The length of the CDR3 is 17 residues. Germline V lookup: CDR1 GTSNPN, CDR2 SVGIG (reference sequence). The CDR3 nucleotides read TGTGCCTGGAGAAAAGCGGGGGGCGTTAGCTCCTACAATGAGCAGTTCTTC. Its translation: CAWRKAGGVSSYNEQFF.

The V gene is TRBV6-4, the J gene TRBJ2-1; 10 bases are a match to TRBD2. Germline assignment: CDR1 MRHNA and CDR2 SNTAGT. The CDR3 spans 16 residues. The V and J ends lost 2 bases and 4 bases, in that order; junction bases with no gene match: 5. CDR3 region: CASSDTPSGRYNEQFF. In nucleotides, the CDR3 is TGTGCCAGCAGTGACACCCCTAGCGGGAGATACAATGAGCAGTTCTTC.

This chain connects TRBV28 to TRBJ2-7; 7 bases are shared with TRBD1. The length of the CDR3 is 14 residues. Germline V CDR1 and CDR2: MDHEN, SYDVKM. The V and J ends lost 5 bases and 0 bases, in that order; junction bases with no gene match: 4. The CDR3 here is CASSRTGISYEQYF. The DNA for the CDR3 is TGTGCCAGCAGTAGGACAGGAATCTCCTACGAGCAGTACTTC.

The chain combines TRBV7-2 with TRBJ1-2; 10 bases map to TRBD1. Per the germline V gene, CDR1 is SGHTA and CDR2 is FQGNSA. V was pared by 5 bases and J by 8 bases, with 5 bases of the junction left unmatched. The CDR3 has 13 amino acids. The CDR3 DNA follows: TGTGCCAGCAGCGCCGGGACAGGGGAAGGCTACACCTTC. Translating it yields CASSAGTGEGYTF.

In its sample, this clone was seen a few times. V is TRBV10-3 and J is TRBJ1-5; TRBD1 is a possible D gene (6 bases). V was trimmed by 10 bases and J by 6 bases, leaving 19 bases between them. This CDR3 has 14 amino acids. Germline CDR1 ENHRY, CDR2 SYGVKD. In DNA form, the CDR3 reads TGTGCCACCGTCAGTGAAGGGGGTAGTCAGCCCCAGCATTTT. Amino acid sequence: CATVSEGGSQPQHF.

This clone was detected once. The V gene is TRBV7-3, the J gene TRBJ2-1; the D gene is possibly TRBD2 (5 bases). V lost 5 bases and J 9 bases, leaving 14 bases between the germline ends. The V gene's germline CDR1 is SGHTA and CDR2 FQGTGA. There are 13 residues in the CDR3. CDR3: CASSPSQGGEQFF. The DNA for the CDR3 is TGTGCCAGCAGCCCATCGCAAGGAGGTGAGCAGTTCTTC.

The gene calls are TRBV19 and TRBJ2-4; tentative D call: TRBD1 (6 bases). Trimming removed 6 bases at V and 3 bases at J, with 15 bases between. Germline V lookup: CDR1 LNHDA, CDR2 SQIVND (reference sequence). The length of the CDR3 is 15 residues. This CDR3 is CASSPHRADKNIQYF. The CDR3 DNA reads as TGTGCCAGTAGCCCTCACAGGGCGGACAAAAACATTCAGTACTTC. The full variable domain, in which reference TRBV19 and TRBJ2-4 provide the parts outside the CDR3, is DGGITQSPKYLFRKEGQNVTLSCEQNLNHDAMYWYRQDPGQGLRLIYYSQIVNDFQKGDIAEGYSVSREKKESFPLTVTSAQKNPTAFYLCASSPHRADKNIQYFGAGTRLSVL.

The chain joins TRBV5-4 to TRBJ2-1, with TRBD2 identical over 8 bases. V was clipped by 9 bases and J by 0 bases; unmatched bases: 8. CDR1 is SGHNT and CDR2 is YYREEE in the germline V gene (reference sequence). This CDR3 has 15 residues. The CDR3 spells CATSSSGSSYNEQFF. The CDR3 DNA sequence: TGTGCCACCTCCAGCAGCGGGAGCTCCTACAATGAGCAGTTCTTC.

The rearrangement uses TRBV5-1 and TRBJ2-2; a possible D gene is TRBD1 (6 bases). The CDR3 runs 16 residues. Germline lookup yields CDR1 SGHRS and CDR2 YFSETQ. Trimming stripped 4 bases from V and 4 bases from J, with 17 bases between. The CDR3 bases are TGCGCCAGCAGCCCCCGAGGGGGTACGGTCACCGGGGAGCTGTTTTTT. Its translation is CASSPRGGTVTGELFF.

This chain joins TRBV6-5 and TRBJ2-7; D is undetermined. V gave up 0 bases and J gave up 5 bases, with 8 bases separating them. CDR1 is MNHEY, CDR2 SVGAGI, per germline. This CDR3 region has 13 residues. The DNA for the CDR3 is TGTGCCAGCAGTTACTCCGCAAACAACGAGCAGTACTTC. It translates to CASSYSANNEQYF.

The J gene is TRBJ2-7, the V gene TRBV4-3; D unresolved. Trimming removed 0 bases from V and 5 bases from J, with 8 bases in between. Germline V gene sequence: CDR1 LGHNA, CDR2 YSLEER. The CDR3 covers 13 residues. In nucleotides, the CDR3 is TGCGCCAGCAGCCAAGATGAGAGCGACGAGCAGTACTTC. This gives the protein CASSQDESDEQYF.

This clone was seen only a few times. The sample has other DNA sequences that encode this CDR3 too. The chain recombines TRBV7-6 with TRBJ2-7, with 8 bases lining up with TRBD1. This CDR3 is built from 14 residues. Germline assignment: CDR1 SGHVS and CDR2 FNYEAQ. Germline trimming cut 3 bases from V and 0 bases from J; bases unmatched to any gene: 1. The CDR3 is CASSFGTGSYEQYF. CDR3 nucleotides: TGTGCCAGCAGCTTTGGGACAGGCTCCTACGAGCAGTACTTC.

In this sample, this clone turned up a few times. V usage is TRBV6-4 and J usage is TRBJ1-1, with D uncertain. The CDR3 consists of 16 residues. Germline V gene sequence: CDR1 MRHNA, CDR2 SNTAGT. V was shortened by 8 bases and J by 1 base, with 20 bases between the two germline ends. The CDR3 here is CASQFTSAGKNTEAFF. The DNA for the CDR3 is TGTGCCAGCCAATTCACCTCGGCAGGCAAGAACACTGAAGCTTTCTTT.

The J gene is TRBJ2-2, the V gene TRBV5-4; maybe TRBD2 (5 bases). The CDR3 loop spans 16 amino acids. Germline assignment: CDR1 SGHNT and CDR2 YYREEE (reference sequence). The V end lost 1 base, the J end lost 6 bases, and 16 bases lay between the germline ends. The CDR3 sequence is CASSLLSGFRAGELFF. In nucleotides, the CDR3 is TGTGCCAGCAGCTTGTTATCGGGATTTAGGGCCGGGGAGCTGTTTTTT. Full variable domain (missing parts from reference TRBV5-4 and TRBJ2-2): ETGVTQSPTHLIKTRGQQVTLRCSSQSGHNTVSWYQQALGQGPQFIFQYYREEENGRGNFPPRFSGLQFPNYSSELNVNALELDDSALYLCASSLLSGFRAGELFFGEGSRLTVL.

Note on this clone: The identical CDR3 is also encoded by other nucleotide sequences in the sample. Written as DNA, the CDR3 is TGCAGCGTTGCTACAGGGTTCGGGGAGCAGTACTTC. Amino acid sequence: CSVATGFGEQYF. This chain uses TRBV29-1 with TRBJ2-7; D is possibly TRBD1 (6 bases). The CDR3 has 12 amino acids. Trimming removed 4 bases from V and 7 bases from J, with 14 bases in between. Germline V lookup: CDR1 SQVTM, CDR2 ANQGSEA.

The V call is TRBV7-2, the J call TRBJ2-7, with 9 bases lining up with TRBD2. The CDR3 totals 15 residues. The germline V gene has CDR1 SGHTA and CDR2 FQGNSA. V was clipped by 3 bases and J by 5 bases; unmatched bases: 8. In nucleotides, the CDR3 is TGTGCCAGCAGCTTTCGTAAGCGGGGGGTCGACGAGCAGTACTTC. It encodes CASSFRKRGVDEQYF.

The rearrangement uses TRBV30 and TRBJ1-2; tentatively, D is TRBD1 (5 bases). The CDR3 is 12 amino acids. Trimming removed 2 bases from V and 8 bases from J, with 12 bases in between. Per the germline V gene, CDR1 is GTSNPN and CDR2 is SVGIG (reference sequence). CDR3 bases: TGTGCCTGGAGTTCCCCAGGGTACGGCTACACCTTC. Translated: CAWSSPGYGYTF.

J is TRBJ2-7 and V is TRBV5-1; TRBD1 aligns across 8 bases. CDR3 length: 14 amino acids. Germline values: CDR1 SGHRS, CDR2 YFSETQ. The ends lost 8 bases at V and 3 bases at J; junction bases unmatched: 10. The CDR3 DNA follows: TGCGCCAGTCGAGACCAGGGGGCGAGCTACGAGCAGTACTTC. Translation: CASRDQGASYEQYF.

This clone was recorded a few times. The rearrangement joins TRBV5-1 to TRBJ2-4; 7 bases are shared with TRBD1. V shed 3 bases, J shed 6 bases, and the junction held 9 bases outside the gene matches. This CDR3 contains 15 residues. Germline V CDR1 and CDR2: SGHRS, YFSETQ. As DNA, the CDR3 is TGCGCCAGCAGCTGGGACCCGGGACAGCTAAACATTCAGTACTTC. This encodes CASSWDPGQLNIQYF.

This clone was seen only a few times. V usage is TRBV12-5 and J usage is TRBJ2-5, with D uncertain. Trimming took off 3 bases at V and 2 bases at J, with 10 bases between the two ends. The CDR3 has 14 residues. In germline, CDR1 is LGHNT, CDR2 FRNRAP. The DNA of the CDR3 is TGTGCTAGTGGTTTTTGGCCCCAACAAGAGACCCAGTACTTC. Encoded protein: CASGFWPQQETQYF.

This clone was seen just once. CDR3 nucleotides: TGCGCCAGCAGCTCCGGGGGGGCAGGGGGGGATTTTTCACCCCTCCACTTT. Protein sequence: CASSSGGAGGDFSPLHF. The chain uses TRBV4-1 and TRBJ1-6; 7 bases match TRBD1. CDR1 and CDR2 from the germline V gene are MGHRA and YSYEKL. The CDR3 is 17 residues long. V gave up 5 bases and J gave up 9 bases; unmatched junction bases: 16.

This clone has more than one count but fewer than ten. The V and J genes are TRBV29-1 and TRBJ1-1, with a weak D call TRBD1 (5 bases). This CDR3 has 13 residues. Trimming left V 3 bases short and J 3 bases short, with 11 bases between. The germline CDR1 and CDR2 sequences are SQVTM and ANQGSEA. The CDR3 spells CSVEAGYDTEAFF. The CDR3 DNA sequence: TGCAGCGTTGAGGCAGGGTACGACACTGAAGCTTTCTTT.

The chain carries TRBV5-1 and TRBJ1-5; 8 nucleotides match TRBD1. Germline lookup yields CDR1 SGHRS and CDR2 YFSETQ. J gave up 5 bases and V 0 bases, and 4 bases lay outside the gene matches. The CDR3 runs 15 residues. The CDR3 DNA reads TGCGCCAGCAGCTTGGGACAGGGGTGGGATCAGCCCCAGCATTTT. Its translation is CASSLGQGWDQPQHF.

V is TRBV5-1 and J is TRBJ2-5; 7 bases align to TRBD1. Germline CDR1 and CDR2: SGHRS and YFSETQ. J lost 2 bases, V lost 4 bases, and 8 bases had no gene match. CDR3 size: 15 residues. The CDR3 bases are TGCGCCAGCAGCCCGAGGGGACAGCTACAAGAGACCCAGTACTTC. Translated, it gives CASSPRGQLQETQYF.

The chain is built from TRBV18 and TRBJ2-4, with D tentatively TRBD1 (6 bases). Per germline, CDR1 KGHSH and CDR2 LQKENI. The CDR3 contains 14 residues. The V and J ends lost 3 bases and 5 bases respectively, with 11 bases between them. The CDR3 reads CASSPGAVQNIQYF. DNA for the CDR3: TGTGCCAGCTCACCGGGGGCCGTCCAAAACATTCAGTACTTC.